A selection of T cell receptor beta chains follows, all from one sample in a study of cytomegalovirus exposure and HLA in healthy donors. Sequenced by immunoSEQ multiplex PCR; TCRdb stores in-frame clones only, minus some. The table has some 270,000 clones, around 85% seen once; the top ten hold 1%. The sample comprised PBMCs. These receptors were obtained from a woman aged 18-35 years in good health and CMV-seronegative. The CDR3 runs from the conserved cysteine through the conserved F or W. The D gene is left open where the match is weak. Expanded clones are given a class, and other clones once, few, many or no size at all.

CDR3aa	CDR3nt	abundance	len	d_gene	v_gene	j_gene
CASSLVTSYGTEAFF	TGTGCCAGCAGTTTGGTTACAAGTTATGGCACTGAAGCTTTCTTT	-	15	-	TRBV28	TRBJ1-1
CASSSPGLAGPVTTTDTQYF	TGCGCCAGCAGTTCTCCGGGACTAGCGGGACCCGTAACTACCACAGATACGCAGTATTTT	-	20	TRBD2	TRBV4-1	TRBJ2-3
CASSRRERGTDTQYF	TGTGCCAGCAGTCGCAGGGAAAGGGGCACAGATACGCAGTATTTT	once	15	-	TRBV6-5	TRBJ2-3
CASRYRQNTEAFF	TGTGCCAGCAGGTACAGACAGAACACTGAAGCTTTCTTT	-	13	-	TRBV2	TRBJ1-1
CASSLGAGGTYEQYF	TGTGCCAGCAGCTTAGGAGCGGGGGGAACCTACGAGCAGTACTTC	-	15	TRBD2	TRBV7-2	TRBJ2-7
CASSLERFNYGYTF	TGTGCCAGCAGCTTGGAGCGATTTAACTATGGCTACACCTTC	-	14	-	TRBV5-6	TRBJ1-2
CSVYQLYEQYF	TGCAGCGTTTATCAGTTATACGAGCAGTACTTC	-	11	-	TRBV29-1	TRBJ2-7
CASSLGQGPPEQFF	TGTGCCAGCAGCTTGGGACAGGGACCCCCGGAGCAGTTCTTC	-	14	TRBD1	TRBV11-3	TRBJ2-1
CASSSLAGLQETQYF	TGCGCCAGCAGCTCACTAGCGGGGCTACAAGAGACCCAGTACTTC	-	15	TRBD2	TRBV5-1	TRBJ2-5
CASSARGNPEAFF	TGCGCCAGCAGTGCCAGGGGGAATCCTGAAGCTTTCTTT	-	13	TRBD1	TRBV10-2	TRBJ1-1
CASSPDRGMNTEAFF	TGCGCCAGCAGTCCCGACAGGGGAATGAACACTGAAGCTTTCTTT	-	15	TRBD1	TRBV5-1	TRBJ1-1
CASSRSGAGHNEQFF	TGCGCCAGCAGCCGGAGCGGGGCGGGGCACAATGAGCAGTTCTTC	-	15	TRBD2	TRBV5-1	TRBJ2-1
CASTKRLAGAPSYNEQFF	TGTGCCAGCACTAAGAGACTAGCGGGAGCACCCTCCTACAATGAGCAGTTCTTC	-	18	TRBD2	TRBV27	TRBJ2-1
CASCWTGGVNYGYTF	TGTGCCAGCTGTTGGACGGGGGGCGTGAACTATGGCTACACCTTC	-	15	-	TRBV2	TRBJ1-2
CASSQLSYEQYF	TGTGCCAGCAGCCAACTTTCCTACGAGCAGTACTTC	-	12	-	TRBV7-9	TRBJ2-7
CASRLTSGANVLTF	TGTGCCAGCAGGCTAACCTCTGGGGCCAACGTCCTGACTTTC	once	14	-	TRBV6-5	TRBJ2-6